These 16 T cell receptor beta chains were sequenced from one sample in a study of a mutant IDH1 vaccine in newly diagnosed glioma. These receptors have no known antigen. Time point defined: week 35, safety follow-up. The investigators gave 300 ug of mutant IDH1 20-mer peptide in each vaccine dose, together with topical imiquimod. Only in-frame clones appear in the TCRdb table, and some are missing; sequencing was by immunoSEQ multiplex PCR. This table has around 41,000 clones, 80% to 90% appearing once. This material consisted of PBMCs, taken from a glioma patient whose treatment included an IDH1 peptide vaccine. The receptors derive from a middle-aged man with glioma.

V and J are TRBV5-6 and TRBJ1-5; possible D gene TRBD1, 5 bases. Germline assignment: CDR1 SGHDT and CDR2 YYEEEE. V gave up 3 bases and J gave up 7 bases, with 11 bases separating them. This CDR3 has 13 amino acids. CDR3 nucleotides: TGTGCCAGCAGCTCTCAAGGGGCCCAGCCCCAGCATTTT. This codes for CASSSQGAQPQHF. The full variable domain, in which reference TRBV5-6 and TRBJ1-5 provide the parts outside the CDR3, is DAGVTQSPTHLIKTRGQQVTLRCSPKSGHDTVSWYQQALGQGPQFIFQYYEEEERQRGNFPDRFSGHQFPNYSSELNVNALLLGDSALYLCASSSQGAQPQHFGDGTRLSIL.

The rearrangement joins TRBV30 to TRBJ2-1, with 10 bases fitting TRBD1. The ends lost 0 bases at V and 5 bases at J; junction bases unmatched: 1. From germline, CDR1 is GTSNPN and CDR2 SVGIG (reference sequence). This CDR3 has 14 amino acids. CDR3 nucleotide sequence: TGTGCCTGGAGTGTAGGGACAGGGGACAATGAGCAGTTCTTC. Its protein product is CAWSVGTGDNEQFF.

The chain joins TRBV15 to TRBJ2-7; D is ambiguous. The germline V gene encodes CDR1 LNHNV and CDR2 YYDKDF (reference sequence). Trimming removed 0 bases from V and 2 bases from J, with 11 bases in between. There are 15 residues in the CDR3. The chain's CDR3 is CATSRESAVTYEQYV. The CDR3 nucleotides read TGTGCCACCAGCAGAGAGTCGGCAGTAACCTACGAGCAGTACGTC.

The CDR3, as DNA: TGTGCCAGCAGCAGAAGGGACGGGACAGATACGCAGTATTTT. Protein product: CASSRRDGTDTQYF. This chain joins TRBV5-4 and TRBJ2-3, with D perhaps given as TRBD1 or TRBD2 (5 bases each). The germline gives CDR1 SGHNT, CDR2 YYREEE (reference sequence). This CDR3 is built from 14 residues. Trimming took off 4 bases at V and 3 bases at J, with 12 bases between the two ends.

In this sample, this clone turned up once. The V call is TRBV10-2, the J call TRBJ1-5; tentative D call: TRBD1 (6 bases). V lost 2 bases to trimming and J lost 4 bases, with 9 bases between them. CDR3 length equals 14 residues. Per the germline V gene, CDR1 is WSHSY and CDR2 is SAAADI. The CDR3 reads CASSETGLNQPQHF. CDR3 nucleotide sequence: TGCGCCAGCAGTGAGACAGGGTTGAATCAGCCCCAGCATTTT.

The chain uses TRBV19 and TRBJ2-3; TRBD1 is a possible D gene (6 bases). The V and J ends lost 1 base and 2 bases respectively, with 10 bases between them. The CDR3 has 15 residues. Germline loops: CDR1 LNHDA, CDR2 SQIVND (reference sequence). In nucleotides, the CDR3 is TGTGCCAGTAGTATAGCCAGGGGAACCACAGATACGCAGTATTTT. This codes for CASSIARGTTDTQYF.

The CDR3 loop reads CSVNKNEKLFF. CDR3 nucleotide sequence: TGCAGTGTGAATAAAAATGAAAAACTGTTTTTT. The V gene is TRBV20-1, the J gene TRBJ1-4, with unresolved D. CDR3 length: 11 residues. V was cut by 7 bases and J by 5 bases, with 8 bases left in between. CDR1 is DFQATT, CDR2 SNEGSKA, per germline (reference sequence).

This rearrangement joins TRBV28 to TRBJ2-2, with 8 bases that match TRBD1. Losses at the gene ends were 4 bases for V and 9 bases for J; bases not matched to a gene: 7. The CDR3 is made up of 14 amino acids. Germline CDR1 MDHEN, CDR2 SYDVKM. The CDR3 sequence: CASSSTGGSRELFF. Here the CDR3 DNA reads TGTGCCAGCAGTTCAACAGGGGGTTCCAGGGAGCTGTTTTTT.

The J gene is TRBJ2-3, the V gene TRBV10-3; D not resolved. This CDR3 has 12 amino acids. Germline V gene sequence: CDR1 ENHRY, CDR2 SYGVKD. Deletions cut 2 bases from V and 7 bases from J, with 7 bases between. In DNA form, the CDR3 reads TGTGCCATCAGTGAGCCCATGAATACGCAGTATTTT. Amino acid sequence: CAISEPMNTQYF.

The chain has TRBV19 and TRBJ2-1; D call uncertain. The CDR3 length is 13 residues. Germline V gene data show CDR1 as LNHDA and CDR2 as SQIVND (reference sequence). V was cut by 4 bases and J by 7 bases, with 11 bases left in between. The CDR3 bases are TGTGCCAGTAGTACGACGCCGAGGAATGAGCAGTTCTTC. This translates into CASSTTPRNEQFF.

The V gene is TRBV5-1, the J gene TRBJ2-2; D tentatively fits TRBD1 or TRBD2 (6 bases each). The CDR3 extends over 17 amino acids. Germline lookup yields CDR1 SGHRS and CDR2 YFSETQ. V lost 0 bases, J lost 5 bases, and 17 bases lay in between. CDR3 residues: CASSLAKGGLSTGELFF. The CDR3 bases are TGCGCCAGCAGCTTGGCCAAGGGGGGTTTGAGTACCGGGGAGCTGTTTTTT. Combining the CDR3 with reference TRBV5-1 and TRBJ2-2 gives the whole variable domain KAGVTQTPRYLIKTRGQQVTLSCSPISGHRSVSWYQQTPGQGLQFLFEYFSETQRNKGNFPGRFSGRQFSNSRSEMNVSTLELGDSALYLCASSLAKGGLSTGELFFGEGSRLTVL.

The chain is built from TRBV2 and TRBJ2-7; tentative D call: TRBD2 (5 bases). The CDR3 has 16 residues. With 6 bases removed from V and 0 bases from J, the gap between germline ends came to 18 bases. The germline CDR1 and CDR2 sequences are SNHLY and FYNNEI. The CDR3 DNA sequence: TGTGCCAGCAGGGCAGATGCAGCGGACCACTCCTACGAGCAGTACTTC. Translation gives CASRADAADHSYEQYF.

Here the CDR3 DNA reads TGTGCCAGCAGTTTAGGACTATCTTTGGGCGAGCAGTACTTC. It codes for CASSLGLSLGEQYF. The rearrangement uses TRBV27 and TRBJ2-7, with a possible D match to TRBD2 (6 bases). CDR1 and CDR2 (germline): MNHEY, SMNVEV (reference sequence). The CDR3 covers 14 residues. V lost 2 bases and J lost 6, with 14 bases in between.

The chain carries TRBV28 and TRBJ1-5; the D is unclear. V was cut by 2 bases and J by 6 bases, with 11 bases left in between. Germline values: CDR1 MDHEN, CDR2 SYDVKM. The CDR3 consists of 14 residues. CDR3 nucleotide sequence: TGTGCCAGCAGTTTAGGTAGGTCAGGTCAGCCCCAGCATTTT. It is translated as CASSLGRSGQPQHF.

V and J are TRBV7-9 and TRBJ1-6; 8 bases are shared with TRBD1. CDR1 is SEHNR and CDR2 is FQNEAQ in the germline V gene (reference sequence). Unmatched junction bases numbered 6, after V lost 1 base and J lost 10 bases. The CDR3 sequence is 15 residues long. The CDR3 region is CASSLVGQVESPLHF. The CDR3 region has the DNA TGTGCCAGCAGCTTAGTGGGACAGGTCGAATCACCCCTCCACTTT.

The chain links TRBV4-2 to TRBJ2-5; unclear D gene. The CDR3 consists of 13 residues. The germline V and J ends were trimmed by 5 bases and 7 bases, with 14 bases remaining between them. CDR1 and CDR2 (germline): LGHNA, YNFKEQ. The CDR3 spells CASSSDPRGTQYF. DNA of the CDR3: TGTGCCAGCAGCTCGGACCCCCGAGGGACCCAGTACTTC.